The 20 T cell receptor beta chains given below trace back to one sample, sequenced in a study of blood T cell repertoires in COVID-19. This table comes from immunoSEQ multiplex PCR, and its TCRdb copy is limited to in-frame clones, with some not included. The top ten clones hold under 2.5% of a sample with some 240,000 clones, 90% of them seen once. The sequenced sample consisted of peripheral blood. Every receptor here comes from a woman in her sixties with COVID-19, enrolled during active disease.

V is TRBV5-1 and J is TRBJ1-1; 8 positions agree with TRBD1. Germline loops: CDR1 SGHRS, CDR2 YFSETQ. J was trimmed by 0 bases and V by 7 bases; bases with no gene match: 5. The CDR3 spans 14 residues. The CDR3 spells CASGQGGMNTEAFF. The CDR3 DNA is TGCGCCAGCGGACAGGGAGGGATGAACACTGAAGCTTTCTTT.

V usage is TRBV27 and J usage is TRBJ2-7; TRBD1 is a possible D gene (6 bases). There are 14 residues in the CDR3. Germline lookup yields CDR1 MNHEY and CDR2 SMNVEV (reference sequence). The V end lost 5 bases, the J end lost 2 bases, and 13 bases lay between the germline ends. The CDR3 region is CASSGGGSAYEQYF. Written as DNA, the CDR3 is TGTGCCAGCAGTGGGGGCGGGTCCGCCTACGAGCAGTACTTC.

The chain couples TRBV6-2 or TRBV6-3 to TRBJ2-7; D not certain. The CDR3 runs 12 residues. Germline loops: CDR1 MNHEY, CDR2 SVGEGT. V was clipped by 3 bases and J by 5 bases, with 8 bases between them. CDR3 amino acids: CASSYYADEQYF. The CDR3 DNA follows: TGTGCCAGCAGTTATTATGCAGACGAGCAGTACTTC.

This rearrangement joins TRBV9 to TRBJ2-2; D is perhaps TRBD2 (5 bases). The V gene lost 0 bases and the J gene lost 6 bases, with 6 bases spanning the gap. Germline loops: CDR1 SGDLS, CDR2 YYNGEE. The CDR3 loop spans 13 amino acids. This CDR3 reads CASSVVGAGELFF. CDR3 coding DNA: TGTGCCAGCAGCGTAGTCGGGGCCGGGGAGCTGTTTTTT.

The table lists this clone with a count of one. The chain joins TRBV7-2 to TRBJ1-6, with a possible D match to TRBD1 (5 bases). This CDR3 spans 16 amino acids. V lost 4 bases and J 7 bases, leaving 17 bases between the germline ends. The germline gives CDR1 SGHTA, CDR2 FQGNSA. The CDR3: CASSSPGGSWNSPLHF. The DNA for the CDR3 is TGTGCCAGCAGCTCCCCGGGGGGTTCGTGGAATTCACCCCTCCACTTT.

The rearrangement joins TRBV4-3 to TRBJ1-1, with a tentative D call TRBD1 (5 bases). Trimming cost V 6 bases and J 1 base, with 9 bases left between them. CDR3 size: 13 residues. CDR1 is LGHNA, CDR2 YSLEER, per germline. The CDR3 coding sequence is TGCGCCAGCAGGCTAACAGGGAACACTGAAGCTTTCTTT. Its protein product is CASRLTGNTEAFF.

V and J are TRBV2 and TRBJ1-1; TRBD1 agrees at 7 bases. Germline V lookup: CDR1 SNHLY, CDR2 FYNNEI. This CDR3 spans 14 amino acids. Germline trimming cut 2 bases from V and 8 bases from J; bases unmatched to any gene: 8. This chain's CDR3 is CASSERLGQSEAFF. The DNA of the CDR3 is TGTGCCAGCAGTGAAAGGCTGGGACAGTCAGAAGCTTTCTTT.

The V gene is TRBV4-2, the J gene TRBJ1-3, with 7 bases lining up with TRBD1. Per germline, CDR1 LGHNA and CDR2 YNFKEQ. The V gene end was trimmed by 1 base and the J gene end by 0 bases; junction bases not matched to a gene: 15. The CDR3 consists of 20 residues. CDR3 sequence reads: CASSQVSQRTGTISGNTIYF. The DNA of the CDR3 is TGTGCCAGCAGCCAAGTCTCCCAAAGGACAGGAACGATCTCTGGAAACACCATATATTTT.

The sample holds one count of this clone. The chain links TRBV29-1 to TRBJ1-1; the D is unclear. Germline V gene data show CDR1 as SQVTM and CDR2 as ANQGSEA. Trimming removed 4 bases from V and 1 base from J, with 4 bases in between. The CDR3 totals 11 residues. This CDR3 is CSVARNTEAFF. CDR3 nucleotides: TGCAGCGTTGCCAGGAACACTGAAGCTTTCTTT.

The V call is TRBV24-1, the J call TRBJ2-3; no definite D call. CDR1 and CDR2 from the germline V gene are KGHDR and SFDVKD. With 2 bases removed from V and 8 bases from J, the gap between germline ends came to 10 bases. The CDR3 contains 13 residues. CDR3 in DNA: TGTGCCACCAGTGATTCTGGAGCGAGTACGCAGTATTTT. Residues: CATSDSGASTQYF.

The chain has TRBV2 and TRBJ1-6; D unresolved. The germline CDR1 and CDR2 sequences are SNHLY and FYNNEI. Trimming removed 4 bases at V and 9 bases at J, with 16 bases between. The CDR3 consists of 15 residues. In DNA, the CDR3 is TGTGCCAGCAGTGTTAATCTCCCCCGCGGTTCACCCCTCCACTTT. It specifies CASSVNLPRGSPLHF. Full variable domain (remainder filled in from reference TRBV2 and TRBJ1-6): EPEVTQTPSHQVTQMGQEVILRCVPISNHLYFYWYRQILGQKVEFLVSFYNNEISEKSEIFDDQFSVERPDGSNFTLKIRSTKLEDSAMYFCASSVNLPRGSPLHFGNGTRLTVT.

The chain employs TRBV21-1 and TRBJ1-4; the table's D call TRBD1 went unverified against the DNA. TRBV21-1 is an annotated pseudogene. This CDR3 contains 13 residues. The CDR3 nucleotides read TGTGCCAGCAGCGGAACAGGTAATGAAAAACTGTTTTTT. It translates to CASSGTGNEKLFF.

J is TRBJ1-3 and V is TRBV6-5, with 9 nucleotides matching TRBD1. The V segment lost 4 bases and the J segment 0 bases; nucleotides outside the gene matches: 1. CDR1 and CDR2 from the germline V gene are MNHEY and SVGAGI. CDR3 length: 15 amino acids. Here the CDR3 DNA reads TGTGCCAGCAGTTGGACAGGGGCCTCTGGAAACACCATATATTTT. Its translation: CASSWTGASGNTIYF.

This chain joins TRBV12-3 or TRBV12-4 and TRBJ1-5; D gene ambiguous. Trimming stripped 3 bases from V and 6 bases from J, with 9 bases between. CDR3 size: 13 residues. The CDR3 DNA sequence: TGTGCCAGCAGTTTTGGAGCGGGTCAGCCCCAGCATTTT. Its translation is CASSFGAGQPQHF.

This clone was counted once. This chain joins TRBV2 and TRBJ2-1; D possibly corresponds to TRBD1 (5 bases). The germline gives CDR1 SNHLY, CDR2 FYNNEI. The V and J ends lost 4 bases and 9 bases respectively, with 16 bases between them. The CDR3 extends over 14 amino acids. This CDR3 reads CASSVQDRFTEQFF. The CDR3 DNA reads TGTGCCAGCAGTGTACAGGACCGATTTACTGAGCAGTTCTTC.

This clone was observed a handful of times. The chain recombines TRBV18 with TRBJ1-1; TRBD1 is a possible D gene (5 bases). Between the trimmed V and J ends, which lost 2 bases and 0 bases, there was a span of 10 bases. CDR1 and CDR2 (germline): KGHSH, LQKENI. This CDR3 is built from 15 residues. The CDR3 loop reads CASSPYGGLNTEAFF. DNA of the CDR3: TGTGCCAGCTCACCATACGGGGGGTTGAACACTGAAGCTTTCTTT.

This clone was observed once. This sequence joins TRBV5-1 and TRBJ1-4, with TRBD1 identical over 10 bases. CDR3 length: 15 amino acids. Germline-derived CDR1 and CDR2 are SGHRS and YFSETQ. J gave up 8 bases and V 1 base, and 5 bases lay outside the gene matches. CDR3 in amino acids: CASSLLGTGEEKLFF. The CDR3 DNA follows: TGCGCCAGCAGCTTGTTGGGGACAGGGGAGGAAAAACTGTTTTTT.

This chain uses TRBV6-2 or TRBV6-3 with TRBJ2-2, with TRBD2 as a possible D gene (6 bases). Germline lookup yields CDR1 MNHEY and CDR2 SVGEGT. The CDR3 totals 17 residues. The V and J ends lost 6 bases and 3 bases respectively, with 20 bases between them. The CDR3, as DNA: TGTGCCAGCAGCACCGGGACTGACTTTATGGACACCGGGGAGCTGTTTTTT. Residues: CASSTGTDFMDTGELFF.

The genes are TRBV4-1 and TRBJ2-1; D remains unclear. There are 14 residues in the CDR3. V was trimmed by 0 bases and J by 4 bases, leaving 7 bases between them. Per the germline V gene, CDR1 is MGHRA and CDR2 is YSYEKL. CDR3 region: CASSQEGRYNEQFF. In DNA form, the CDR3 reads TGCGCCAGCAGCCAAGAAGGCAGGTACAATGAGCAGTTCTTC.

The V call is TRBV7-6, the J call TRBJ1-2, with 7 nucleotides matching TRBD1. This CDR3 has 15 residues. CDR1 is SGHVS, CDR2 FNYEAQ, per germline. J gave up 6 bases and V 2 bases, and 9 bases lay outside the gene matches. In DNA form, the CDR3 reads TGTGCCAGCAGCTTACAACCAGGGGGATTAGATGGCTACACCTTC. Its protein is CASSLQPGGLDGYTF.